This T cell receptor beta chain was sequenced in a study of blood T cell repertoires in COVID-19 (dated by TCRdb to the early 2020s). In terms of the full investigation: Collaborator samples came from the United States, Italy and Spain and covered acute and convalescent phases of COVID-19. A freely available public database, intended as a resource for researchers studying the immune response to SARS-CoV-2, is where the repertoires were released. Deeply sampled blood TCRbeta repertoires from subjects exposed to, actively infected with, or recovered from COVID-19 were included in the dataset. The samples were drawn from the first 160 participants of the ongoing ImmuneRACE study and from some 1,300 subjects provided by 6 global collaborators. Where HLA class I and class II types were available, the types were taken from metadata supplied by the sample provider, not from assay-based typing. The prospective study material was composed of cDNA or gDNA derived from T cells, B-cell-depleted T cells, or PBMCs. Nearly every sample came with metadata listing a de-identified subject ID, COVID-19 status, age in years and sex.

Study-wide findings and limitations: How much clinical and demographic metadata was included differed by source and by participant, and the metadata was provided uncurated.

Notes on this clone: Its antigen is not yet known. No base quality values were provided; no much bigger clone lies one nucleotide off.

CDR1 ENHRY and CDR2 SYGVKD were looked up in the germline V gene. Relative to germline, V is missing 8 bases and J is missing 1 base, with 8 bases of the junction outside any gene match. The CDR3 measures 16 amino acids from cysteine to phenylalanine. Of the read, only the CDR3 DNA is kept; its 48 bases are in frame from base 1. In the prospective study, participants were about 18 to 100 years old, resided in about two dozen geographic areas of the United States, and were enrolled through a virtual design. In the prospective study, participants were assigned to cohorts based on the clinical history participants reported in a screening survey and a study questionnaire. ImmuneRACE Cohort 3 recovered participants were defined by two consecutive negative NP/OP PCR tests, healthcare professional clearance, or symptom resolution. In the prospective study, whole blood, serum and a nasopharyngeal or oropharyngeal swab were collected from each participant by mobile phlebotomists. Additional blood draws and questionnaires over a roughly two-month period could optionally be provided by prospective study participants. Before DNA extraction, prospective study blood samples were shipped either frozen or at room temperature.

TCRbeta CDR3 regions were amplified from genomic DNA using the immunoSEQ Assay, a bias-controlled multiplex PCR. Per the authors' processing: The number of nucleated cells in each sample was estimated from the amplification of reference gene primers within the assay. To quantify the absolute abundance of each unique TCRbeta CDR3 rearrangement, sequence reads were collapsed and filtered. For each sample, productive Simpson clonality was calculated as the square root of Simpson's diversity index across productive rearrangements. In TCRdb, the immuneACCESS table is reduced to in-frame sequences with V and J assigned. These tables do not hold every clone; where another copy was compared, an unresolved V gene accounts for under half, and the others remain unexplained. V and J calls and clone size follow that table, whereas D and trimming were derived from the DNA. Here the sample has some 180,000 clones; more than 80% occur a single time. In total, the top ten clones hold 5% to 8% of the sample.

The sample taken for sequencing was PBMCs or T cells enriched from blood (not recorded which). This TCR was recovered from a man in his forties who had recovered from COVID-19. The rearranged chain carries TRBV10-3 and TRBJ2-2; 9 middle bases align to TRBD2. CDR3 loop: CAIQLDSGGNTGELFF. The DNA sequence is as follows: TGTGCCATCCAGCTAGATAGCGGGGGGAACACCGGGGAGCTGTTTTTT.